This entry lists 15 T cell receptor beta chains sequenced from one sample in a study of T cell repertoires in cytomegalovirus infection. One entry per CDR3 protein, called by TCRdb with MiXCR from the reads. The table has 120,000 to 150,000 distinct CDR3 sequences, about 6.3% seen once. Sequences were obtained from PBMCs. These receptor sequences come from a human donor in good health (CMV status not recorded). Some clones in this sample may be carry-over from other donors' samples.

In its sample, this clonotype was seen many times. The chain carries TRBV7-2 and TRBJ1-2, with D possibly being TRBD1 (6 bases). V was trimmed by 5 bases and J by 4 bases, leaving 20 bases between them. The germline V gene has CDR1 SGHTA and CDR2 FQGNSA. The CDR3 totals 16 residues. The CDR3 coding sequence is TGTGCCAGCAGCCCCTCGAGGGGGTTAGGAAGCTATGGCTACACCTTC. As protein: CASSPSRGLGSYGYTF.

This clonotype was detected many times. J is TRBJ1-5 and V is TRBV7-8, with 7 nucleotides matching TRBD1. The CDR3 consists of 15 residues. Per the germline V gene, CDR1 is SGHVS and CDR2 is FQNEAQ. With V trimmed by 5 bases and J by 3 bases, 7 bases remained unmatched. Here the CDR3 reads CASSPGQNPNQPQHF. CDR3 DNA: TGTGCCAGCAGCCCGGGACAGAATCCCAATCAGCCCCAGCATTTT. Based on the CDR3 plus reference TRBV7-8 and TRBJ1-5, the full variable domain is GAGVSQSPRYKVAKRGQDVALRCDPISGHVSLFWYQQALGQGPEFLTYFQNEAQLDKSGLPSDRFFAERPEGSVSTLKIQRTQQEDSAVYLCASSPGQNPNQPQHFGDGTRLSIL.

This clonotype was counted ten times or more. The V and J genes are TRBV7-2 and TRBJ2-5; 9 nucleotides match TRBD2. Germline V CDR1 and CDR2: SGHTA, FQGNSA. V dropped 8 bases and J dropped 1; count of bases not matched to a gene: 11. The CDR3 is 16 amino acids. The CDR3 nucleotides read TGTGCCAGCGTGAGGGTTAGCGGGGGCCCCCAAGAGACCCAGTACTTC. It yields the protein CASVRVSGGPQETQYF.

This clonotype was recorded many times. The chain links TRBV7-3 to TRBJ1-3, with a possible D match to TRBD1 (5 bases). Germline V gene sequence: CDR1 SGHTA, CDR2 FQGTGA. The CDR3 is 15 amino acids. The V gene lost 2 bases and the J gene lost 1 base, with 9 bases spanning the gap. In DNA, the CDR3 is TGTGCCAGCAGCTTATGGGGGGAATCTGGAAACACCATATATTTT. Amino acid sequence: CASSLWGESGNTIYF.

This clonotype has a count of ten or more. The CDR3 sequence: CASRPRASGPSTDTQYF. DNA for the CDR3: TGTGCCAGCAGGCCAAGGGCGAGCGGACCTAGCACAGATACGCAGTATTTT. This chain connects TRBV7-2 to TRBJ2-3; possible D gene TRBD2, 5 bases. Germline values: CDR1 SGHTA, CDR2 FQGNSA. V was shortened by 6 bases and J by 0 bases, with 19 bases between the two germline ends. The CDR3 runs 17 residues.

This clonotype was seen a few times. CDR3 loop: CSVGDEGTEAFF. The CDR3 DNA reads TGCAGCGTCGGGGACGAGGGCACTGAAGCTTTCTTT. The genes are TRBV29-1 and TRBJ1-1, with D perhaps matching TRBD1 (5 bases). V was clipped by 6 bases and J by 4 bases, with 12 bases between them. This CDR3 comprises 12 residues. In germline, CDR1 is SQVTM, CDR2 ANQGSEA.

The CDR3 coding sequence is TGTGCCAGCAACGAAGGTGGGGGGAGCGAGACCCAGTACTTC. This translates into CASNEGGGSETQYF. V and J are TRBV7-9 and TRBJ2-5; weak D call: TRBD2 (6 bases). CDR1 is SEHNR, CDR2 FQNEAQ, per germline (reference sequence). Trimming took off 7 bases at V and 5 bases at J, with 17 bases between the two ends. The CDR3 spans 14 residues.

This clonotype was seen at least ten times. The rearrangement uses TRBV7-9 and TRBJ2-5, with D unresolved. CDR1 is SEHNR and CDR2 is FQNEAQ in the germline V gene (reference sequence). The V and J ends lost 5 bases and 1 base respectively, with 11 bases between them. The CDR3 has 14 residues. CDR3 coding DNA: TGTGCCAGCAGCCTGGGTGTACTCCAAGAGACCCAGTACTTC. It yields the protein CASSLGVLQETQYF.

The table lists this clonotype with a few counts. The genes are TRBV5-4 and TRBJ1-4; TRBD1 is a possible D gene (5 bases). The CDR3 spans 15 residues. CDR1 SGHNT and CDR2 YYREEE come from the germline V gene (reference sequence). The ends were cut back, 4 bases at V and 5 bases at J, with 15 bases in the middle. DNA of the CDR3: TGTGCCAGCAGCCATCAGGGAGCCCAGAATGAAAAACTGTTTTTT. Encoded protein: CASSHQGAQNEKLFF.

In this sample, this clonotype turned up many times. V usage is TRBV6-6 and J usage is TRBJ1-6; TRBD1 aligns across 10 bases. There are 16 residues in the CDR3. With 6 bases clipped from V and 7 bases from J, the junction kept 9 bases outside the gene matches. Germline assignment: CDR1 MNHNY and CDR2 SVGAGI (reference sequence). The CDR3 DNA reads TGTGCCAGCAGACTCCGGGACAGGGGACAAAATTCACCCCTCCACTTT. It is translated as CASRLRDRGQNSPLHF.

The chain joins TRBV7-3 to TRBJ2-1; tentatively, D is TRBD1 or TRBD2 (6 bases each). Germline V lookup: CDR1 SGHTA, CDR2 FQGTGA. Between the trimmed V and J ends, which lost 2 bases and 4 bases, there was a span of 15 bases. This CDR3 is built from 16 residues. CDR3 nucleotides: TGTGCCAGCAGCTTATTGGGGGGCGACCATTACAATGAGCAGTTCTTC. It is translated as CASSLLGGDHYNEQFF.

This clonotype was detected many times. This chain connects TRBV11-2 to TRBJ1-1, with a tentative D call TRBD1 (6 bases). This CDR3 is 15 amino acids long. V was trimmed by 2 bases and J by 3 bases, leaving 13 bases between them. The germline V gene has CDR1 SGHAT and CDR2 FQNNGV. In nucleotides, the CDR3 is TGTGCCAGCAGCTTATCGGTAGGGGGTCACACTGAAGCTTTCTTT. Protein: CASSLSVGGHTEAFF. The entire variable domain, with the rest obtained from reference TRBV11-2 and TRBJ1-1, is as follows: EAGVAQSPRYKIIEKRQSVAFWCNPISGHATLYWYQQILGQGPKLLIQFQNNGVVDDSQLPKDRFSAERLKGVDSTLKIQPAKLEDSAVYLCASSLSVGGHTEAFFGQGTRLTVV.

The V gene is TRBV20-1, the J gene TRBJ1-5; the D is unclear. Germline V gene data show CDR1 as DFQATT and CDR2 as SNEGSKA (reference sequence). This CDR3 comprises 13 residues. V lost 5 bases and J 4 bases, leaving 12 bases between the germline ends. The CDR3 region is CSALFDPNQPQHF. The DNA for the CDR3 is TGCAGTGCTCTTTTTGACCCTAATCAGCCCCAGCATTTT.

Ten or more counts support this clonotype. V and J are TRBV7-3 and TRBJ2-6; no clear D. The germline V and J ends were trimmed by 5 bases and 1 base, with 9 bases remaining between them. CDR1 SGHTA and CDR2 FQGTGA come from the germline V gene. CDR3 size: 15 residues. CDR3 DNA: TGTGCCAGCAGCGCCGACCTTTCTGGGGCCAACGTCCTGACTTTC. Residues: CASSADLSGANVLTF.

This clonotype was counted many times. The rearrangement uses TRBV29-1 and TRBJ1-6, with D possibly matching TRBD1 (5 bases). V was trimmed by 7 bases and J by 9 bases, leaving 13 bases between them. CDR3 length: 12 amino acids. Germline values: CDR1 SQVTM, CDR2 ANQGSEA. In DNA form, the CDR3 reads TGCAGCGCCGGGGACCCAGGTTCACCCCTCCACTTT. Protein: CSAGDPGSPLHF.